This T cell receptor (beta chain) was found in a study of blood T cells in healthy people across ages. The authors ran a second PCR of about 6 to 11 cycles using a sample-barcoded 5' primer and a J-beta primer mix. Researchers report that a template-switch adaptor with 12 random nucleotides tagged each cDNA molecule. Using its own MiXCR run on the 5' RACE reads, TCRdb lists one record per CDR3 protein. The sample has about 1.5 million distinct CDR3 sequences, 40% to 50% seen once; the top ten hold roughly 8.2%. In the case of this clonotype: What it binds is unknown.

The donors, healthy Caucasians from Russia, were aged about 6 to 95. Broader study findings: It was not possible, with unsorted PBMCs, to conclusively compare naive and antigen-experienced cells. The authors considered diversity estimates from one million T cells to be underestimates.

CDR1 is ENHRY, CDR2 SYGVKD, per germline. V trimming: 5 bases; J trimming: 2 bases; junction bases outside the gene matches: 7. This CDR3 is built from 15 residues. The chain links TRBV10-3 to TRBJ2-7, with 9 bases aligning to TRBD2. Sequencing used blood. This clonotype was sampled from a woman aged 18-29 years in good health. CDR3 nucleotide sequence: TGTGCCATCAGTAAGGCCGGGACTAGCACCTACGAGCAGTACTTC. This codes for CAISKAGTSTYEQYF.